What follows is one T cell receptor (beta chain) and its context. This sample is drawn from a study of T cells in Graves' hyperthyroidism and ophthalmopathy. This CDR3 is built from 11 residues. Deletions cut 7 bases from V and 2 bases from J, with 7 bases between. Looked up from germline, CDR1 is DFQATT and CDR2 is SNEGSKA (reference sequence). Each 10 ml fresh peripheral blood draw supplied the PBMCs. Amplification of TCR beta CDR3 regions was performed using RNA transcripts as template. The HTBI set primed first-round TCR CDR3 RT-PCR. TCRdb reanalysed the multiplex PCR reads using MiXCR and keeps one entry per CDR3 protein. In the table there are hundreds of thousands of distinct CDR3 sequences, about 14% of which are singletons.

The source material was blood. The sequence came from a woman aged 40 to 55 with Graves' hyperthyroidism. This chain joins TRBV20-1 and TRBJ2-3, with D unresolved. The CDR3 region is CSDGHTDTQYF. The CDR3 DNA is TGCAGTGACGGGCACACAGATACGCAGTATTTT.